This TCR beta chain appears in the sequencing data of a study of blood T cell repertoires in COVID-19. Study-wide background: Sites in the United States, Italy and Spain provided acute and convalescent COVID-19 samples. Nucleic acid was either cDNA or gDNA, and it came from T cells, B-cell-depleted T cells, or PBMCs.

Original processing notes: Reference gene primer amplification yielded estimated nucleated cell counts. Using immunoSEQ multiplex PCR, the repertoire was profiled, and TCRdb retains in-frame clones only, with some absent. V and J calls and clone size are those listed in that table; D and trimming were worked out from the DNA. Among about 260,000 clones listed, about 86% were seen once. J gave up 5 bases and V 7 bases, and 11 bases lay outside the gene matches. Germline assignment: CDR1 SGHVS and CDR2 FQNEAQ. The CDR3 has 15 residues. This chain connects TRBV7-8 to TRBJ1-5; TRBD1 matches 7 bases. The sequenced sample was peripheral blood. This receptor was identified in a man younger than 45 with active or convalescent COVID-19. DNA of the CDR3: TGTGCCAGCACCGCGAACAGGGGTGCGGATCAGCCCCAGCATTTT. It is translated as CASTANRGADQPQHF.